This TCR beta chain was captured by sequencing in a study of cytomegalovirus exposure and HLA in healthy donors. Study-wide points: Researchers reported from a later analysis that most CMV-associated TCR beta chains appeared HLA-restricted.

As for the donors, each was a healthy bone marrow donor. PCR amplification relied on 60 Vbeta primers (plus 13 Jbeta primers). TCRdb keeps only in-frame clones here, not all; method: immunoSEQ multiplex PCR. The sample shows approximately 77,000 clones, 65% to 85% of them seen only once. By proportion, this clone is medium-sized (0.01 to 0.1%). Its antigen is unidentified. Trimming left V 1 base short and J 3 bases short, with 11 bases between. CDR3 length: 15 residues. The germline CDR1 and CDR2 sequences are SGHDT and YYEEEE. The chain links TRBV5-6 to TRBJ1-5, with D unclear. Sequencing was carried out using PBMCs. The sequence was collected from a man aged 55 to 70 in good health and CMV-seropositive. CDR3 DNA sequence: TGTGCCAGCAGCTTGCGGGAGGCCCTCAATCAGCCCCAGCATTTT. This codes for CASSLREALNQPQHF.